What follows are 13 T cell receptor beta chains derived from one specimen sequenced in a study of blood T cell repertoires in COVID-19 (dated by TCRdb to 2019 to 2021). Library creation used the immunoSEQ multiplex PCR assay. Drawn from immuneACCESS, this table holds only the in-frame rearrangements with V and J called that TCRdb kept. Clones are partly lost; checked studies trace under half to an unresolved V gene and leave the rest unexplained. The sample records roughly 300,000 clones, roughly 86% of which are singletons. The ten biggest clones cover less than 10% of the sample. The specimen sequenced was peripheral blood. The receptor source for this set is a man aged 18 to 30 with active or convalescent COVID-19.

The chain links TRBV6-5 to TRBJ2-4, with TRBD1 identical over 10 bases. Unmatched junction bases numbered 10, after V lost 6 bases and J lost 8 bases. This CDR3 contains 15 residues. From germline, CDR1 is MNHEY and CDR2 SVGAGI. The chain's CDR3 is CASRDLTGGFDIQYF. Here the CDR3 DNA reads TGTGCCAGCAGGGATCTGACAGGGGGCTTTGACATTCAGTACTTC.

The genes are TRBV11-3 and TRBJ1-1; D gene uncertain. V shed 1 base and J shed 1 base, with 10 bases lying between them. The CDR3 has 15 residues. CDR1 is SGHNT, CDR2 YENEEA, per germline. The CDR3 DNA is TGTGCCAGCAGCTTAGGAAGCAGGCCGAACACTGAAGCTTTCTTT. Translation: CASSLGSRPNTEAFF.

This chain joins TRBV28 and TRBJ1-2; possible D gene TRBD1, 6 bases. This CDR3 contains 14 residues. Germline assignment: CDR1 MDHEN and CDR2 SYDVKM. Trimming removed 2 bases at V and 7 bases at J, with 14 bases between. CDR3 DNA sequence: TGTGCCAGCAGTTTAAGTTGGGGGCTTAGTGGCTACACCTTC. Translation gives CASSLSWGLSGYTF.

V is TRBV2 and J is TRBJ2-7, with 9 bases matching TRBD1. Germline V gene data show CDR1 as SNHLY and CDR2 as FYNNEI. J was trimmed by 0 bases and V by 6 bases; bases with no gene match: 9. This CDR3 is 16 amino acids long. CDR3 DNA sequence: TGTGCCAGCAGAGAAACCGGGACAGGGACCTCCTACGAGCAGTACTTC. As protein: CASRETGTGTSYEQYF.

As DNA, the CDR3 is TGTGCCAGCAGGACTAGCGGGGGGGCTAATGAGCAGTTCTTC. Amino acids: CASRTSGGANEQFF. The chain joins TRBV5-5 to TRBJ2-1; 14 nucleotides align to TRBD2. This CDR3 comprises 14 residues. Unmatched junction bases numbered 2, after V lost 5 bases and J lost 7 bases. Germline CDR1 and CDR2: SGHKS and YYEKEE (reference sequence).

V is TRBV11-2 and J is TRBJ2-6, with a tentative D call TRBD2 (5 bases). The V end was cut by 7 bases, the J end by 12 bases, with 16 bases between. The CDR3 runs to 13 residues. Germline-derived CDR1 and CDR2 are SGHAT and FQNNGV. CDR3 nucleotides: TGTGCCAGCACCCGAGACGGGGTAGGCGTCCTGACTTTC. Its protein is CASTRDGVGVLTF.

The rearrangement uses TRBV7-7 and TRBJ2-5; 7 bases line up with TRBD2. Losses at the gene ends were 1 base for V and 7 bases for J; bases not matched to a gene: 3. Germline lookup yields CDR1 SSHAT and CDR2 FNYEAQ (reference sequence). This CDR3 comprises 13 residues. CDR3 region: CASSLEREGTQYF. The CDR3 coding sequence is TGTGCCAGCAGCTTAGAGCGGGAAGGGACCCAGTACTTC.

The V call is TRBV2, the J call TRBJ1-2; D gene uncertain. CDR1 and CDR2 from the germline V gene are SNHLY and FYNNEI. There are 15 residues in the CDR3. Trimming took off 1 base at V and 8 bases at J, with 17 bases between the two ends. This chain's CDR3 is CASSEGGGGIRGYTF. CDR3 nucleotides: TGTGCCAGCAGTGAAGGTGGAGGAGGGATACGCGGCTACACCTTC.

The V call is TRBV19, the J call TRBJ1-5; a weak D match, TRBD1 (6 bases). Germline assignment: CDR1 LNHDA and CDR2 SQIVND (reference sequence). The CDR3 contains 13 residues. The V and J ends lost 7 bases and 4 bases respectively, with 11 bases between them. The CDR3 DNA is TGTGCCAGTACCAGGGGATTTAATCAGCCCCAGCATTTT. Residues: CASTRGFNQPQHF. The full variable domain, with the rest looked up from reference TRBV19 and TRBJ1-5, is DGGITQSPKYLFRKEGQNVTLSCEQNLNHDAMYWYRQDPGQGLRLIYYSQIVNDFQKGDIAEGYSVSREKKESFPLTVTSAQKNPTAFYLCASTRGFNQPQHFGDGTRLSIL.

CDR3 nucleotides: TGTGCCAGCAGCCCCCGTGTAGGGGGTGTAGGGGGGGCTACAGATACGCAGTATTTT. As protein: CASSPRVGGVGGATDTQYF. The chain combines TRBV3-1 (or the pseudogene TRBV3-2) with TRBJ2-3; a possible D gene is TRBD2 (7 bases). The germline CDR1 and CDR2 sequences are LGHDT and YNNKEL (reference sequence). Trimming shortened V by 4 bases and J by 3 bases, and 26 bases separated the two germline ends. The CDR3 loop spans 19 amino acids.

The V and J genes are TRBV2 and TRBJ1-1, with D possibly being TRBD1 (6 bases). Germline V lookup: CDR1 SNHLY, CDR2 FYNNEI. Trimming shortened V by 6 bases and J by 6 bases, and 8 bases separated the two germline ends. The CDR3 length is 11 residues. The DNA of the CDR3 is TGTGCCAGCAGACAGGGAGCTGAAGCTTTCTTT. This encodes CASRQGAEAFF.

The genes are TRBV19 and TRBJ2-3; TRBD2 matches 13 bases. This CDR3 is built from 15 residues. Trimming cost V 5 bases and J 3 bases; bases outside gene matches: 2. CDR1 and CDR2 from the germline V gene are LNHDA and SQIVND (reference sequence). For the CDR3, the DNA is TGTGCCAGTAGTTTGGGACTAGCGGGGACAGATACGCAGTATTTT. This encodes CASSLGLAGTDTQYF.

This chain links TRBV21-1 with TRBJ1-1. TRBV21-1 corresponds to a pseudogene. This CDR3 contains 15 residues. CDR3 bases: TGTGCCAGCAGCAATGCCCGGGATCCTAACACTGAAGCTTTCTTT. It encodes CASSNARDPNTEAFF.